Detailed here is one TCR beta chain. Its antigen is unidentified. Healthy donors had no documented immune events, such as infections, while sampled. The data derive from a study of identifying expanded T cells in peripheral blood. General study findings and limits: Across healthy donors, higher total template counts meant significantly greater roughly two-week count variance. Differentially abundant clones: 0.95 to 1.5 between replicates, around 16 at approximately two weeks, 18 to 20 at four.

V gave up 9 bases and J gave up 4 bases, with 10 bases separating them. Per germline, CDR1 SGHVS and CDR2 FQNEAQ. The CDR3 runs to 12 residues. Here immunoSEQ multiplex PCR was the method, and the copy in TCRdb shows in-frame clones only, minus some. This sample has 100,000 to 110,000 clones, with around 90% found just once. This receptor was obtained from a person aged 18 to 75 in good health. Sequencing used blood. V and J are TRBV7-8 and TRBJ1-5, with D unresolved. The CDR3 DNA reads TGTGCCAGTGGACCGGGTAATCAGCCCCAGCATTTT. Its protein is CASGPGNQPQHF.